What follows describes a single T cell receptor beta chain. The antigen it recognizes is unknown. No base quality information exists; no much larger clone differs at one position. This entry is derived from a study of blood T cell repertoires in COVID-19 (dated by TCRdb to about 2020). About the study as a whole: Collaborator samples came from the United States, Italy and Spain and covered acute and convalescent phases of COVID-19. The prospective study material was composed of cDNA or gDNA derived from T cells, B-cell-depleted T cells, or PBMCs. Subjects who had been exposed to COVID-19, were actively infected with it, or had recovered from it provided the deeply sampled blood TCRbeta repertoires that made up the dataset. The repertoires were made available in a free public database intended to serve as a resource for research on the immune response to SARS-CoV-2. The samples were drawn from the first 160 participants of the ongoing ImmuneRACE study and from 950 to 1,500 subjects provided by 6 global collaborators. Sample metadata almost always included a de-identified subject ID, COVID-19 status, age in years and sex. HLA class I and class II types, where available, came from metadata supplied by the sample provider rather than from assay-based typing. Points the paper makes about the study in general: The amount of clinical and demographic metadata varied by source and participant and was provided uncurated.

TCRbeta CDR3 regions were amplified from genomic DNA using the immunoSEQ Assay, a bias-controlled multiplex PCR. The paper's data handling went like this. Nucleated cell counts per sample were estimated from amplification of reference gene primers within the assay. To quantify the absolute abundance of each unique TCRbeta CDR3 rearrangement, sequence reads were collapsed and filtered. For each sample, productive Simpson clonality was calculated as the square root of Simpson's diversity index across productive rearrangements. The table comes from immuneACCESS by way of TCRdb, which keeps in-frame sequences with V and J called. Part of the clones is missing from these tables; in studies checked, under half for an unresolved V gene and the rest for unknown reasons. V, J and clone size reflect that table, while D and trimming were determined from the DNA. Recorded for this sample are about 85,000 clones; about 83% of them occurred a single time. The ten most abundant clones make up roughly 5.4% of the sample.

The collaborating institutions used their own protocols to collect whole blood in K2EDTA tubes. For TCRbeta analysis, collaborators shipped samples as frozen whole blood, isolated PBMCs, or DNA extracted from either of those sample types. This clonotype was obtained from a man aged 60 to 69 with acute or convalescent COVID-19. The sample was peripheral blood.

The CDR3 protein is CASSGQDRFSYEQYF. The nucleotide sequence is TGTGCCAGCAGCGGACAGGACAGGTTCTCCTACGAGCAGTACTTC. The V and J segments used are TRBV7-2 and TRBJ2-7, with 7 central nucleotides matching TRBD1. The CDR3 has 15 amino acids, counting the end cysteine and phenylalanine. CDR3 DNA only is kept here, 45 bases in frame from base 1. V trim: 5 bases; J trim: 0 bases; unmatched bases: 7. As encoded in the germline V gene, CDR1 is SGHTA while CDR2 is FQGNSA.